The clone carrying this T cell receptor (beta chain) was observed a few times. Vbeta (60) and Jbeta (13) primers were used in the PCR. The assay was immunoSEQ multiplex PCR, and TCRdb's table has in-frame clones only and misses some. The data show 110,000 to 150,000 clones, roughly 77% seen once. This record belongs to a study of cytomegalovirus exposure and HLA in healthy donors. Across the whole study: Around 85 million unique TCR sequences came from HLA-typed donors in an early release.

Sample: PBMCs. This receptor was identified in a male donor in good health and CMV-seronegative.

The CDR3 sequence is CAIKMKGVGEQYF. The CDR3 nucleotides are TGTGCCATCAAGATGAAGGGAGTCGGCGAGCAGTACTTC. The chain carries TRBV10-3 and TRBJ2-7, with a tentative D call TRBD2 (5 bases). The CDR3 consists of 13 residues. Trimming pared 7 bases from V and 6 bases from J, leaving 16 bases between. Per germline, CDR1 ENHRY and CDR2 SYGVKD.